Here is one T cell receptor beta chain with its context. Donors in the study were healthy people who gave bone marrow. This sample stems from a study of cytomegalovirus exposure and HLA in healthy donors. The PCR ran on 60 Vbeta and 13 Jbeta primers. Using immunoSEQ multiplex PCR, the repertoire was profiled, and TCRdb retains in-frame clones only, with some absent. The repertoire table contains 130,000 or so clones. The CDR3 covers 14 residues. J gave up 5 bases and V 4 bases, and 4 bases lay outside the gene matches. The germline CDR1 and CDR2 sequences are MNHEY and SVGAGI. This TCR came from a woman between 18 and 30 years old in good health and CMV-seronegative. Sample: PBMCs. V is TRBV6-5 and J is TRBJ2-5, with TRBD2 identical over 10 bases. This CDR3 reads CASSLSGRGETQYF. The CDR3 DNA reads TGTGCCAGCAGTTTGAGCGGGAGGGGGGAGACCCAGTACTTC.